Following are 3 T cell receptor beta chains from one sample sequenced in a study of blood T cell repertoires in COVID-19. The data were produced by immunoSEQ multiplex PCR, yet TCRdb's version contains in-frame clones alone and is incomplete. The table has about 240,000 clones, about 86% seen once; the top ten hold 3.3%. The specimen sequenced was PBMCs or T cells enriched from blood (not recorded which). Every receptor here comes from a woman aged 40 to 50 with acute COVID-19.

The chain recombines TRBV28 with TRBJ2-3; 7 nucleotides align to TRBD2. Unmatched junction bases numbered 0, after V lost 2 bases and J lost 1 base. In germline, CDR1 is MDHEN, CDR2 SYDVKM. The CDR3 has 14 amino acids. This CDR3 reads CASSLAGGTDTQYF. The CDR3 DNA sequence: TGTGCCAGCAGTTTAGCGGGGGGCACAGATACGCAGTATTTT.

The J gene is TRBJ2-7, the V gene TRBV19, with TRBD1 matching over 7 bases. Per germline, CDR1 LNHDA and CDR2 SQIVND (reference sequence). This CDR3 is built from 15 residues. V trimming: 4 bases; J trimming: 0 bases; junction bases outside the gene matches: 6. CDR3 residues: CASSNRDRPSYEQYF. The CDR3 bases are TGTGCCAGTAGTAACCGGGACAGACCCTCCTACGAGCAGTACTTC.

This chain uses TRBV9 with TRBJ2-1; tentative D call: TRBD1 (7 bases). Deletions cut 6 bases from V and 0 bases from J, with 16 bases between. Germline V CDR1 and CDR2: SGDLS, YYNGEE. The CDR3 covers 16 residues. The CDR3 is CASNDQEGASYNEQFF. CDR3 in DNA: TGTGCCAGCAACGACCAGGAGGGGGCCTCCTACAATGAGCAGTTCTTC.